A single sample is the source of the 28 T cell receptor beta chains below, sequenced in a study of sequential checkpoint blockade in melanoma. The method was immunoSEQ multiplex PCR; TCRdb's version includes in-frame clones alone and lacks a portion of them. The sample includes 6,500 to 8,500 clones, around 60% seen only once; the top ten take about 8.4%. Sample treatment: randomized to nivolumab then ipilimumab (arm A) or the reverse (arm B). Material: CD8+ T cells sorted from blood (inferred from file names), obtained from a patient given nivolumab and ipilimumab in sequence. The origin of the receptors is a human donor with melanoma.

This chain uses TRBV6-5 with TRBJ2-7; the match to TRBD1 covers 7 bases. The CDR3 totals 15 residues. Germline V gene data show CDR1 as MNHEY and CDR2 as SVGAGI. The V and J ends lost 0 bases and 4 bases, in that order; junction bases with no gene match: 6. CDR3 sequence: CASSYSIGTAYEQYF. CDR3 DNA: TGTGCCAGCAGTTACTCGATCGGGACAGCGTACGAGCAGTACTTC.

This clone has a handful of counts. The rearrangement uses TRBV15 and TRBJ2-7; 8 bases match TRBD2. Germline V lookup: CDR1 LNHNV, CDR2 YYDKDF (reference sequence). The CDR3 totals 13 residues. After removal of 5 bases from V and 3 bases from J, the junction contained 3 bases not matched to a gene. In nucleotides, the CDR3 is TGTGCCACCAGCCCCGGGACTAGCTACGAGCAGTACTTC. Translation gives CATSPGTSYEQYF. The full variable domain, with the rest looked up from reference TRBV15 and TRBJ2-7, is DAMVIQNPRYQVTQFGKPVTLSCSQTLNHNVMYWYQQKSSQAPKLLFHYYDKDFNNEADTPDNFQSRRPNTSFCFLDIRSPGLGDTAMYLCATSPGTSYEQYFGPGTRLTVT.

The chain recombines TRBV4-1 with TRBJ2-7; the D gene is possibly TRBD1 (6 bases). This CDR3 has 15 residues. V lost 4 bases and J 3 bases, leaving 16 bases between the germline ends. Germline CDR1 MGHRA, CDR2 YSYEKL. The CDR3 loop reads CASSLLGAGGYEQYF. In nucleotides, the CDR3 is TGCGCCAGCAGCCTCCTGGGGGCAGGCGGCTACGAGCAGTACTTC.

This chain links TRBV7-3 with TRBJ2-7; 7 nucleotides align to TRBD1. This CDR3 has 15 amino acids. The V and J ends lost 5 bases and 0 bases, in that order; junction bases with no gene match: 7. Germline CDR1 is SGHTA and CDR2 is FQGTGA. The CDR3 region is CASSQGVGSSYEQYF. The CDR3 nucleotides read TGTGCCAGCAGCCAGGGGGTAGGGAGCTCCTACGAGCAGTACTTC.

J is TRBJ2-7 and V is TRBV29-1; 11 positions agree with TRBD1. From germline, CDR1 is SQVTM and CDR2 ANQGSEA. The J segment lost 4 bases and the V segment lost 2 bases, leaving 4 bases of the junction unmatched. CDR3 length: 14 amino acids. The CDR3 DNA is TGCAGCGTTGAATTCAGGGACAGGGGGTACGAGCAGTACTTC. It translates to CSVEFRDRGYEQYF.

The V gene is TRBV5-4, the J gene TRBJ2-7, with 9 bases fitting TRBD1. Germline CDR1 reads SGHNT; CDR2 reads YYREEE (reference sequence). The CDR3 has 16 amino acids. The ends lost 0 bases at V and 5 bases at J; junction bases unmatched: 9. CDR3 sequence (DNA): TGTGCCAGCAGCTTGGACAGGGGGCGCGCGGTCCACGAGCAGTACTTC. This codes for CASSLDRGRAVHEQYF.

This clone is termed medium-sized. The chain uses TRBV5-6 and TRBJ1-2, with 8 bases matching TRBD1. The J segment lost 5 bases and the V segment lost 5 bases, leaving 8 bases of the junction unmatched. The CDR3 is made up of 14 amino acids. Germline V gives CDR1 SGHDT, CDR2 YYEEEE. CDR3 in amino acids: CASRPGTGLYGYTF. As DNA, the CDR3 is TGTGCCAGCAGGCCCGGGACAGGACTTTATGGCTACACCTTC.

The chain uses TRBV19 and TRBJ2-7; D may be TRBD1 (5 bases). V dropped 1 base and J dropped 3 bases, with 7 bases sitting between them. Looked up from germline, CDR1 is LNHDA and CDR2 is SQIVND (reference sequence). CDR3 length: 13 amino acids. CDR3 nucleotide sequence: TGTGCCAGTAGTATAGGCCAGGGCTACGAGCAGTACTTC. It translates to CASSIGQGYEQYF.

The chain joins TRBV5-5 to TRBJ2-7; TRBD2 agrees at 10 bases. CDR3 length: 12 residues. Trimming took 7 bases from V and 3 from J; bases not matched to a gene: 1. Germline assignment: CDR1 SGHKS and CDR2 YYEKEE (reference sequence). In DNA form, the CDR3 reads TGTGCCAGCGCTAGCGGGAGCTACGAGCAGTACTTC. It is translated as CASASGSYEQYF.

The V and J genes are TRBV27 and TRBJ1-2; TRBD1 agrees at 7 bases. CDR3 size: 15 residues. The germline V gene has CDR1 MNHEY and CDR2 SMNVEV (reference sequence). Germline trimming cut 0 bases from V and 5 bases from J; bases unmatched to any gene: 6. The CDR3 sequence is CASSLSRAGGYGYTF. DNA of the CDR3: TGTGCCAGCAGTTTATCGAGGGCAGGGGGTTATGGCTACACCTTC.

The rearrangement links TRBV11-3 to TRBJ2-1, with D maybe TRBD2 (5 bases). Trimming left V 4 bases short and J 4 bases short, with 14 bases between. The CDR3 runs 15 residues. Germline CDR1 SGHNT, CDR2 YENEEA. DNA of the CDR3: TGTGCCAGCAGCTCCACAGAGGGTCGGTACAATGAGCAGTTCTTC. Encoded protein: CASSSTEGRYNEQFF.

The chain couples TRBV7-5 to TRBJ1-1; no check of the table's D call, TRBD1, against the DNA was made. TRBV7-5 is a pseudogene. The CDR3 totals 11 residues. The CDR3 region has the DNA TGTGCCAGCAGCTTTGGACAAGAAGCTTTCTTT. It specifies CASSFGQEAFF.

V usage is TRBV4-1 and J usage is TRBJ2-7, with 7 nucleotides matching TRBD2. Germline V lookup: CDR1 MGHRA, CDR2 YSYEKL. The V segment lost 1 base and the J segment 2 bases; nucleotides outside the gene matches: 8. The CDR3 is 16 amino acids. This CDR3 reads CASSQGEGSGAYEQYF. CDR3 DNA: TGCGCCAGCAGCCAAGGGGAGGGGTCGGGGGCCTACGAGCAGTACTTC.

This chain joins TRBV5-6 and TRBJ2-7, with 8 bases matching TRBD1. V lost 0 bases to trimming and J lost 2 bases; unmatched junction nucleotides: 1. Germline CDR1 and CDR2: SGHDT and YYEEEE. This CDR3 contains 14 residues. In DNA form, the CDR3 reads TGTGCCAGCAGCTTGGGGACAGGGCCCTACGAGCAGTACTTC. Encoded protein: CASSLGTGPYEQYF.

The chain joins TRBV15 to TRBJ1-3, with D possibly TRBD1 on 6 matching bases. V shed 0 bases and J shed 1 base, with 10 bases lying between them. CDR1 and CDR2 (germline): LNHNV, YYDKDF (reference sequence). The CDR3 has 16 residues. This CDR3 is CATSRDGGLSGNTIYF. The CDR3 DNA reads TGTGCCACCAGCAGAGATGGGGGCCTTTCTGGAAACACCATATATTTT.

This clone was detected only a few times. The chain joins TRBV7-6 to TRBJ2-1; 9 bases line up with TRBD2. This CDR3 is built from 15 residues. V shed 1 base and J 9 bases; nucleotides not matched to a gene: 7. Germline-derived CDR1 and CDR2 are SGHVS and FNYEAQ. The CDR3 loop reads CASSLVSSGRGEQFF. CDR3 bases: TGTGCCAGCAGCTTAGTCAGTAGCGGGAGAGGTGAGCAGTTCTTC.

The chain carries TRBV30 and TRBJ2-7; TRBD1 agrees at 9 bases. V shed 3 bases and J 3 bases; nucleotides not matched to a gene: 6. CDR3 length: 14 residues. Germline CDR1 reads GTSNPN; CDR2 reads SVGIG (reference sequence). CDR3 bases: TGTGCCTGGAGCACCGGGACAGGGAGCTACGAGCAGTACTTC. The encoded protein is CAWSTGTGSYEQYF.

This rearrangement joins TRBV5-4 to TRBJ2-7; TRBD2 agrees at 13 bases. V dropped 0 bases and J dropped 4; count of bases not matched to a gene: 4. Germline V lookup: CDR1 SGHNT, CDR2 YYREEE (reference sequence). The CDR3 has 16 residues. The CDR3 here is CASSLGTSGSAYEQYF. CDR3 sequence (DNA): TGTGCCAGCAGCTTGGGGACTAGCGGGAGTGCTTACGAGCAGTACTTC.

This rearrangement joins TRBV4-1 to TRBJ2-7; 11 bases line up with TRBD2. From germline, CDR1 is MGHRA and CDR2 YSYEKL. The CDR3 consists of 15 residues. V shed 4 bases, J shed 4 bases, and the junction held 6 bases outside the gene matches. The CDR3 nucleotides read TGCGCCAGCAGCCTAGCGGGAGGGTCGCTGTACGAGCAGTACTTC. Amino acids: CASSLAGGSLYEQYF.

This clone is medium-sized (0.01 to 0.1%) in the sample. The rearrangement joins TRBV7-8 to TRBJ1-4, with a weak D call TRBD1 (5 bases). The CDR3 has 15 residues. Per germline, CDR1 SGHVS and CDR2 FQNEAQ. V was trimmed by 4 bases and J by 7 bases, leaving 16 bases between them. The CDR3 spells CASSSRTLMSEKLFF. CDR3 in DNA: TGTGCCAGCAGCTCCCGGACATTAATGAGTGAAAAACTGTTTTTT.

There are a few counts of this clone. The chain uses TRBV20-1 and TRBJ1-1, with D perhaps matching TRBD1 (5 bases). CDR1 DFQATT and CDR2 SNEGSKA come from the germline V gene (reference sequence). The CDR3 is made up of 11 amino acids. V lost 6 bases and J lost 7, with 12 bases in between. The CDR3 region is CSAKTVDEAFF. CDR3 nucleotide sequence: TGCAGTGCAAAGACAGTAGATGAAGCTTTCTTT.

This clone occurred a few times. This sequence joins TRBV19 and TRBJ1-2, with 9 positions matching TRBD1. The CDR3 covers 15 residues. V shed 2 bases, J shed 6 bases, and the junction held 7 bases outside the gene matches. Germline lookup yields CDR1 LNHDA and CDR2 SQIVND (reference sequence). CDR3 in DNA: TGTGCCAGTAGTATATCGACAGGGGGAACGAATGGCTACACCTTC. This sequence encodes CASSISTGGTNGYTF.

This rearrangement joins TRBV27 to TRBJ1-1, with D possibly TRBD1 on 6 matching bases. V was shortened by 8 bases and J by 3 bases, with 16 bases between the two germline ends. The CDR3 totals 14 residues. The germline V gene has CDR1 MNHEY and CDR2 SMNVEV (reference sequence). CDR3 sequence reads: CASGPLTGYTEAFF. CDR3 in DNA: TGTGCCAGCGGACCCCTTACAGGGTACACTGAAGCTTTCTTT.

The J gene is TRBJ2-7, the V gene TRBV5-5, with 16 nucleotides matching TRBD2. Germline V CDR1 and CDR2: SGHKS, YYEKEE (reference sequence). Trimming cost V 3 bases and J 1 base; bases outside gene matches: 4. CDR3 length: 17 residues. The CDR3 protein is CASSSGLAGGKSYEQYF. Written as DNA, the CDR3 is TGTGCCAGCAGCTCGGGACTAGCGGGAGGGAAGTCCTACGAGCAGTACTTC.

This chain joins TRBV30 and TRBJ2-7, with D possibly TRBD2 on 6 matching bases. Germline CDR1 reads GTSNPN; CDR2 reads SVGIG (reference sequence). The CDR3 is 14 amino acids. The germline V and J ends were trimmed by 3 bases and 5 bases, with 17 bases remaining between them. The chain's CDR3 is CAWRVGTGFDEQYF. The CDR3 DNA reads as TGTGCCTGGAGGGTCGGGACTGGCTTTGACGAGCAGTACTTC.

The CDR3 coding sequence is TGTGCCAGCAGCGATAGTAGGGGGCAGTACTTC. Its protein product is CASSDSRGQYF. V and J are TRBV7-9 and TRBJ2-7; a weak D match, TRBD1 (5 bases). Looked up from germline, CDR1 is SEHNR and CDR2 is FQNEAQ (reference sequence). The CDR3 has 11 residues. Trimming took 5 bases from V and 9 from J, leaving 11 bases between them.

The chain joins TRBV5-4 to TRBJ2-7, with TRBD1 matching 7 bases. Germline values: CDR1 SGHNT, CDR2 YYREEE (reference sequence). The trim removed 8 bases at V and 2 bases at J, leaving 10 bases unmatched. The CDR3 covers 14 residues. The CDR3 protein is CASTNGGQTYEQYF. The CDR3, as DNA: TGTGCCAGTACAAATGGGGGACAGACCTACGAGCAGTACTTC. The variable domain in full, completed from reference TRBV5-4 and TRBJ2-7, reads ETGVTQSPTHLIKTRGQQVTLRCSSQSGHNTVSWYQQALGQGPQFIFQYYREEENGRGNFPPRFSGLQFPNYSSELNVNALELDDSALYLCASTNGGQTYEQYFGPGTRLTVT.

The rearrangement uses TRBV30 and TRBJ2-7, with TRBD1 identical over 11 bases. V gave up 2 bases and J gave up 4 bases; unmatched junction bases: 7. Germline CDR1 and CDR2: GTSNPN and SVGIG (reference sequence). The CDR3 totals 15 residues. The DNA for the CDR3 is TGTGCCTGGAGTAATCTGGGACAGGGGGTATACGAGCAGTACTTC. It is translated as CAWSNLGQGVYEQYF.